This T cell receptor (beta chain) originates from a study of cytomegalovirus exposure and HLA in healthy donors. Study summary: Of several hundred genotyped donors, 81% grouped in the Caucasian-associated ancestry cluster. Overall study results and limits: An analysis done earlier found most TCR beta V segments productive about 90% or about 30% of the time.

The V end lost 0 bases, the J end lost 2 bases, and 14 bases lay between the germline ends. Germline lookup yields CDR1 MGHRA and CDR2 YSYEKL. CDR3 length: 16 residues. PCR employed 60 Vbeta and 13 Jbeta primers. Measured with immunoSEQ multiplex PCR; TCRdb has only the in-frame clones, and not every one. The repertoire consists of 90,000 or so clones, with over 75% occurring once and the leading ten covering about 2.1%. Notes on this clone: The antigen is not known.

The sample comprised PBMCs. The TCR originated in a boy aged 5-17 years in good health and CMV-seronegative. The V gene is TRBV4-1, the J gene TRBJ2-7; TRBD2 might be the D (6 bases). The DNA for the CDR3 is TGCGCCAGCAGCCAAGATCTGACGGGAGCCGCCTACGAGCAGTACTTC. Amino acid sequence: CASSQDLTGAAYEQYF.